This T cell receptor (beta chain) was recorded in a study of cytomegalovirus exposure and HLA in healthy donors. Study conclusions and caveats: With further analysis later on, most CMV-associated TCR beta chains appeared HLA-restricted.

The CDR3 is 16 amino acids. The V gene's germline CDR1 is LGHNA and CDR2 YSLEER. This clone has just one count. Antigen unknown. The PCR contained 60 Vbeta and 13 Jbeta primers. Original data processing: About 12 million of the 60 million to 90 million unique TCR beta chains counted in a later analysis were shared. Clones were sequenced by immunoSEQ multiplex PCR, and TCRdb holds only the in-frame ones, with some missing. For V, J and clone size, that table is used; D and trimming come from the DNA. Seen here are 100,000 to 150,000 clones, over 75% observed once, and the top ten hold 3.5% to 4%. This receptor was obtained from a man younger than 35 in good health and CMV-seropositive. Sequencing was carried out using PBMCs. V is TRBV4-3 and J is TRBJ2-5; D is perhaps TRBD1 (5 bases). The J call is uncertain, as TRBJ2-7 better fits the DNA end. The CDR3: CASSQDWAGITYEQYF. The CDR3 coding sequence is TGCGCCAGCAGCCAAGATTGGGCAGGGATTACCTACGAGCAGTACTTC.